Below, 21 T cell receptor beta chains from the same sample are listed, as sequenced in a study of T cells in Graves' hyperthyroidism and ophthalmopathy (dated by TCRdb to between 2018 and 2021). The library was generated by multiplex PCR. Sequencing instrument: Illumina HiSeq 2000. The TCR beta CDR3 regions were amplified from RNA transcripts. For the first round of RT-PCR on the TCR CDR3, the HTBI primer set was used together with the Qiagen OneStep RT-PCR kit. TCRdb reran the public reads through fastp at Q25 and MiXCR, keeping productive beta chains. Every entry covers one CDR3 protein and lists the most common genes and DNA from its rows. This sample comprises under 350,000 distinct CDR3 sequences, roughly 15% of them detected only once. The ten top clones hold almost 35% of the sample. Source material: blood. These receptors were collected from a woman aged 40-49 years with Graves' ophthalmopathy.

The table lists this clonotype with many counts. The chain couples TRBV28 to TRBJ2-7, with 7 bases aligning to TRBD1. The CDR3 totals 16 residues. Germline V lookup: CDR1 MDHEN, CDR2 SYDVKM. V lost 3 bases and J lost 0; bases outside the gene matches: 8. CDR3 region: CASSLGQTQLSYEQYF. Written as DNA, the CDR3 is TGTGCCAGCAGTTTGGGACAGACACAGCTCTCCTACGAGCAGTACTTC. Together with reference TRBV28 and TRBJ2-7, the CDR3 gives the full variable domain: DVKVTQSSRYLVKRTGEKVFLECVQDMDHENMFWYRQDPGLGLRLIYFSYDVKMKEKGDIPEGYSVSREKKERFSLILESASTNQTSMYLCASSLGQTQLSYEQYFGPGTRLTVT.

This clonotype was picked up one time. The chain carries TRBV4-2 and TRBJ1-3; D remains unclear. The V end was cut by 3 bases, the J end by 0 bases, with 9 bases between. CDR1 and CDR2 from the germline V gene are LGHNA and YNFKEQ. CDR3 length: 15 amino acids. CDR3 residues: CASSQGTFSGNTIYF. The DNA for the CDR3 is TGTGCCAGCAGCCAGGGCACCTTCTCTGGAAACACCATATATTTT.

This clonotype was detected many times. V and J are TRBV20-1 and TRBJ2-1, with 8 bases identical to TRBD2. The CDR3 consists of 12 residues. The germline gives CDR1 DFQATT, CDR2 SNEGSKA (reference sequence). J lost 9 bases, V lost 3 bases, and 4 bases had no gene match. The CDR3 spells CSASTGGLEQFF. The DNA for the CDR3 is TGCAGTGCTAGTACGGGGGGGCTTGAGCAGTTCTTC.

This clonotype was observed many times. This rearrangement joins TRBV27 to TRBJ2-2, with D possibly being TRBD2 (7 bases). The CDR3 is 17 amino acids. Trimming took off 1 base at V and 6 bases at J, with 18 bases between the two ends. Germline V gene data show CDR1 as MNHEY and CDR2 as SMNVEV (reference sequence). DNA of the CDR3: TGTGCCAGCAGTTTATTTCCCGCTACAGGGAGGGCCGGGGAGCTGTTTTTT. This encodes CASSLFPATGRAGELFF.

This chain connects TRBV3-1 to TRBJ1-6; tentative D call: TRBD1 (5 bases). Trimming took off 1 base at V and 8 bases at J, with 9 bases between the two ends. The CDR3 has 14 amino acids. CDR1 and CDR2 (germline): LGHDT, YNNKEL (reference sequence). CDR3 nucleotide sequence: TGTGCCAGCAGCCAAGTTATGGGGGATTCACCCCTCCACTTT. Translation gives CASSQVMGDSPLHF. Drawing the rest from reference TRBV3-1 and TRBJ1-6, the complete variable domain is DTAVSQTPKYLVTQMGNDKSIKCEQNLGHDTMYWYKQDSKKFLKIMFSYNNKELIINETVPNRFSPKSPDKAHLNLHINSLELGDSAVYFCASSQVMGDSPLHFGNGTRLTVT.

The genes are TRBV6-2 or TRBV6-3 and TRBJ1-6; the D gene is possibly TRBD1 (6 bases). Germline-derived CDR1 and CDR2 are MNHEY and SVGEGT. The length of the CDR3 is 15 residues. V shed 6 bases and J shed 9 bases, with 18 bases lying between them. In DNA form, the CDR3 reads TGTGCCAGCAGCCCCCGACAGGTGGGGTTTTCACCCCTCCACTTT. Translation gives CASSPRQVGFSPLHF.

CDR3 in DNA: TGCGCCAGCAGTGAGGGGGGACAGCAAGAGACCCAGTACTTC. This gives the protein CASSEGGQQETQYF. The V call is TRBV10-1, the J call TRBJ2-5; 7 bases map to TRBD1. This CDR3 contains 14 residues. Trimming cost V 2 bases and J 2 bases; bases outside gene matches: 2. Germline CDR1 and CDR2: WNHNN and SYGVQD (reference sequence).

This clonotype was observed many times. The V and J genes are TRBV27 and TRBJ1-1, with D hard to call. V was shortened by 2 bases and J by 1 base, with 5 bases between the two germline ends. The CDR3 contains 13 residues. Per the germline V gene, CDR1 is MNHEY and CDR2 is SMNVEV (reference sequence). The DNA of the CDR3 is TGTGCCAGCAGTTTAAACTCGAACACTGAAGCTTTCTTT. It encodes CASSLNSNTEAFF.

This clonotype was detected only a few times. The rearrangement links TRBV11-2 to TRBJ2-7, with D possibly being TRBD2 (6 bases). Trimming pared 2 bases from V and 1 base from J, leaving 12 bases between. The CDR3 runs 15 residues. The germline CDR1 and CDR2 sequences are SGHAT and FQNNGV. The CDR3 bases are TGTGCCAGCAGCTTAAACCTCGGGGGTTCCTACGAGCAGTACTTC. Translating it yields CASSLNLGGSYEQYF.

This clonotype was seen repeatedly, ten times or more. CDR3 nucleotides: TGTGCCACCAGTGATACCTACCTCGACCGTACGCAGTATTTT. This sequence encodes CATSDTYLDRTQYF. The rearrangement joins TRBV24-1 to TRBJ2-3; D unclear. The CDR3 length is 14 residues. The V end lost 3 bases, the J end lost 8 bases, and 14 bases lay between the germline ends. The germline V gene encodes CDR1 KGHDR and CDR2 SFDVKD.

This clonotype was seen repeatedly, ten times or more. The rearrangement joins TRBV29-1 to TRBJ2-2; tentative D call: TRBD2 (5 bases). Trimming cost V 2 bases and J 6 bases, with 10 bases left between them. Germline V CDR1 and CDR2: SQVTM, ANQGSEA. The length of the CDR3 is 13 residues. In DNA form, the CDR3 reads TGCAGCGTTGAACGGTCGGGATCCGGGGAGCTGTTTTTT. It yields the protein CSVERSGSGELFF.

This rearrangement joins TRBV12-3 or TRBV12-4 to TRBJ2-2; TRBD1 is a possible D gene (5 bases). Trimming pared 10 bases from V and 0 bases from J, leaving 12 bases between. The CDR3 contains 14 residues. The CDR3 here is CATKPTANTGELFF. The DNA for the CDR3 is TGTGCCACCAAGCCGACAGCGAACACCGGGGAGCTGTTTTTT.

The rearrangement links TRBV7-9 to TRBJ2-1; TRBD1 or TRBD2 may be the D gene (5 bases each). There are 15 residues in the CDR3. Trimming stripped 5 bases from V and 7 bases from J, with 18 bases between. CDR1 and CDR2 from the germline V gene are SEHNR and FQNEAQ (reference sequence). CDR3 nucleotides: TGTGCCAGCAGCCCCCGGGACGACAGATGGAATGAGCAGTTCTTC. Translated, it gives CASSPRDDRWNEQFF.

This clonotype was seen ten or more times. The rearrangement joins TRBV12-3 or TRBV12-4 to TRBJ1-3; no clear D gene. V lost 6 bases and J lost 4, with 13 bases in between. CDR3 length: 14 residues. CDR3 DNA: TGTGCCAGCAGCTGGACGGCGGAGGGAAACACCATATATTTT. This encodes CASSWTAEGNTIYF.

This clonotype has ten or more counts. V and J are TRBV20-1 and TRBJ2-7, with TRBD2 identical over 11 bases. Germline-derived CDR1 and CDR2 are DFQATT and SNEGSKA (reference sequence). This CDR3 spans 13 amino acids. J was trimmed by 2 bases and V by 6 bases; bases with no gene match: 3. The DNA for the CDR3 is TGCAGTGCCGAGACTAGCGGGGCCTACGAGCAGTACTTC. Its translation is CSAETSGAYEQYF.

The table lists this clonotype with many counts. The V gene is TRBV7-9, the J gene TRBJ1-5; no firm D call. Looked up from germline, CDR1 is SEHNR and CDR2 is FQNEAQ (reference sequence). Trimming cost V 5 bases and J 5 bases, with 13 bases left between them. The length of the CDR3 is 14 residues. The CDR3 is CASSSQESHQPQHF. The CDR3 nucleotides are TGTGCCAGCAGCAGTCAGGAGAGCCATCAGCCCCAGCATTTT.

This clonotype was counted between two and nine times. The chain couples TRBV5-6 to TRBJ2-5; 11 bases map to TRBD2. The CDR3 extends over 16 amino acids. The germline V gene has CDR1 SGHDT and CDR2 YYEEEE. The trim removed 4 bases at V and 7 bases at J, leaving 12 bases unmatched. The CDR3, as DNA: TGTGCCAGCAGCCACAGAAGATCAGGACTAGCGGGGACCCAGTACTTC. Encoded protein: CASSHRRSGLAGTQYF.

J is TRBJ2-1 and V is TRBV25-1; 7 positions match TRBD2. The CDR3 is 14 amino acids. V lost 4 bases and J lost 4; bases outside the gene matches: 4. Germline V gene lookup returns CDR1 MGHDK and CDR2 SYGVNS. CDR3 bases: TGTGCCAGCAGTGGGCGGGAGTTATACAATGAGCAGTTCTTC. This translates into CASSGRELYNEQFF.

This rearrangement joins TRBV19 to TRBJ1-2, with no clear D. With 4 bases removed from V and 1 base from J, the gap between germline ends came to 10 bases. Germline V gene data show CDR1 as LNHDA and CDR2 as SQIVND (reference sequence). The CDR3 runs to 14 residues. CDR3 in DNA: TGTGCCAGTAGTACACGCATCCGTAACTATGGCTACACCTTC. This codes for CASSTRIRNYGYTF.

This sequence joins TRBV6-1 and TRBJ2-3; 8 nucleotides match TRBD2. In germline, CDR1 is MNHNS, CDR2 SASEGT. The CDR3 runs to 15 residues. V lost 7 bases to trimming and J lost 1 base; unmatched junction nucleotides: 7. In DNA form, the CDR3 reads TGTGCCAGCATCTCCCGGGGGGGCGGCACAGATACGCAGTATTTT. Amino acids: CASISRGGGTDTQYF.

This sequence joins TRBV18 and TRBJ1-5, with D perhaps TRBD1 (5 bases). CDR1 is KGHSH, CDR2 LQKENI, per germline. CDR3 length: 13 amino acids. V dropped 4 bases and J dropped 4 bases, with 8 bases sitting between them. Here the CDR3 reads CASSRQMNQPQHF. The CDR3 bases are TGTGCCAGCTCACGACAGATGAATCAGCCCCAGCATTTT. The full variable domain, rest sourced from reference TRBV18 and TRBJ1-5, is NAGVMQNPRHLVRRRGQEARLRCSPMKGHSHVYWYRQLPEEGLKFMVYLQKENIIDESGMPKERFSAEFPKEGPSILRIQQVVRGDSAAYFCASSRQMNQPQHFGDGTRLSIL.